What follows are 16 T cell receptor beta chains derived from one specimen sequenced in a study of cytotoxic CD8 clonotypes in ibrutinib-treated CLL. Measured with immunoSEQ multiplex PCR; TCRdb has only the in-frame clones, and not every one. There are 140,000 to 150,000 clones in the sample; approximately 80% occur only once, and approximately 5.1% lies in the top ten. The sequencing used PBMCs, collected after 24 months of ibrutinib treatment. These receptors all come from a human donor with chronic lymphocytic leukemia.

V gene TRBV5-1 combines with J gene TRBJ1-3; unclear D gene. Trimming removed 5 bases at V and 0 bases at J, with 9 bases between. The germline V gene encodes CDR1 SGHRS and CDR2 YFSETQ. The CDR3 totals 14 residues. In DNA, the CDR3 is TGCGCCAGCAGACCGGGCCTCTCTGGAAACACCATATATTTT. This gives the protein CASRPGLSGNTIYF.

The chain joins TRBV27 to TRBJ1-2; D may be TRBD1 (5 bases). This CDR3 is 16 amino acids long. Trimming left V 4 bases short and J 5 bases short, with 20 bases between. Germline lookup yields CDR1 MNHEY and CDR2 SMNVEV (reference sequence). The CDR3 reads CASSSLKGLAVYGYTF. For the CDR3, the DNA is TGTGCCAGCAGTTCCCTTAAGGGGCTGGCAGTTTATGGCTACACCTTC.

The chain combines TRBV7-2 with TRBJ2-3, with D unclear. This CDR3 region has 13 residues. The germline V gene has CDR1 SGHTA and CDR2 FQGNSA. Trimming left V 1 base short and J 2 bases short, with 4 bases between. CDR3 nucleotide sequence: TGTGCCAGCAGCTTAGTGGTCACAGATACGCAGTATTTT. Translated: CASSLVVTDTQYF.

The CDR3 nucleotides are TGTGCCAGCAGCCCCGGGAGCGGGGGCCTGAATGAGCAGTTCTTC. Translated: CASSPGSGGLNEQFF. The chain couples TRBV12-1 to TRBJ2-1; the table assigns TRBD2, which was not confirmed against the DNA. TRBV12-1 counts as a pseudogene. The CDR3 has 15 residues.

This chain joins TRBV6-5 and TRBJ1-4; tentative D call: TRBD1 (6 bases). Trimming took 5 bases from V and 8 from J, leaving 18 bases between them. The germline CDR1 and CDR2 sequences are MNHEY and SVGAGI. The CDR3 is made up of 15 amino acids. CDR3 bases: TGTGCCAGCAGTGCCACATGGGGGGCTGGGGAAAAACTGTTTTTT. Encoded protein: CASSATWGAGEKLFF.

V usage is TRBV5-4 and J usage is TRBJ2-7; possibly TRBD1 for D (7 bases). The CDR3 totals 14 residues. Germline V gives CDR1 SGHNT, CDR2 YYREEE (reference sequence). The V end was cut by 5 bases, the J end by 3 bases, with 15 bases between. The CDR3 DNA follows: TGTGCCAGCAGTTACCAGGGGGGCATCTACGAGCAGTACTTC. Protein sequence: CASSYQGGIYEQYF.

DNA for the CDR3: TGTGCCAGCAGCGCAACCCAGGGACAGGGCAATGAGCAGTTCTTC. As protein: CASSATQGQGNEQFF. The chain recombines TRBV11-3 with TRBJ2-1; TRBD1 aligns across 9 bases. Germline V lookup: CDR1 SGHNT, CDR2 YENEEA. The J segment lost 6 bases and the V segment lost 5 bases, leaving 8 bases of the junction unmatched. The CDR3 covers 15 residues. The complete variable domain, with remaining parts taken from reference TRBV11-3 and TRBJ2-1, reads EAGVVQSPRYKIIEKKQPVAFWCNPISGHNTLYWYLQNLGQGPELLIRYENEEAVDDSQLPKDRFSAERLKGVDSTLKIQPAELGDSAVYLCASSATQGQGNEQFFGPGTRLTVL.

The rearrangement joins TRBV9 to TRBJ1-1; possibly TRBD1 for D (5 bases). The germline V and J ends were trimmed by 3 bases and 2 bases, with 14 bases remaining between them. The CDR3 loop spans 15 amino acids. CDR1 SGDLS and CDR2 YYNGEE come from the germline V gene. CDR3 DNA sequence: TGTGCCAGCAGCGGCATGTGGGGACCCAACACTGAAGCTTTCTTT. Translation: CASSGMWGPNTEAFF.

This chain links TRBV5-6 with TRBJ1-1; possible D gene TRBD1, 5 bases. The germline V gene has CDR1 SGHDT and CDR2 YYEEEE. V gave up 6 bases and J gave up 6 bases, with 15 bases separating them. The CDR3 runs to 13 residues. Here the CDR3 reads CASTLGVGSEAFF. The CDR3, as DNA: TGTGCCAGCACCCTAGGGGTAGGGTCTGAAGCTTTCTTT.

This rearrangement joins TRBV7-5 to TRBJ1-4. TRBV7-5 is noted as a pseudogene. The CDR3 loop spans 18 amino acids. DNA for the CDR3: TGTGCCAGAACCCAAAGAGGGCCCAGGGCGGCTACTAATGAAAAACTGTTTTTT. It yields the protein CARTQRGPRAATNEKLFF.

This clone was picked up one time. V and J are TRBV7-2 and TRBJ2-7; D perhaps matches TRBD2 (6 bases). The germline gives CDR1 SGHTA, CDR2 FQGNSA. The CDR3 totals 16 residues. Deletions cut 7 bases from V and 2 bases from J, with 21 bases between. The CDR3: CASTQTGGSLTYEQYF. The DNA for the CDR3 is TGTGCCAGCACCCAGACCGGGGGTTCGTTGACCTACGAGCAGTACTTC.

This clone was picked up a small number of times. CDR3 sequence reads: CASTRWGEKLFF. DNA for the CDR3: TGTGCCAGCACCCGGTGGGGTGAAAAACTGTTTTTT. The chain links TRBV6-6 to TRBJ1-4; D call uncertain. Germline V lookup: CDR1 MNHNY, CDR2 SVGAGI (reference sequence). The V end lost 7 bases, the J end lost 7 bases, and 10 bases lay between the germline ends. The CDR3 has 12 residues.

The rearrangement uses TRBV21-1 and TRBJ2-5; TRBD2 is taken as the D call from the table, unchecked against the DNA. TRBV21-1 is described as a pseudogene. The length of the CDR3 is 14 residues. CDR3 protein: CASSPGGALETQYF. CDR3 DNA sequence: TGTGCCAGCAGCCCGGGGGGGGCTTTGGAGACCCAGTACTTC.

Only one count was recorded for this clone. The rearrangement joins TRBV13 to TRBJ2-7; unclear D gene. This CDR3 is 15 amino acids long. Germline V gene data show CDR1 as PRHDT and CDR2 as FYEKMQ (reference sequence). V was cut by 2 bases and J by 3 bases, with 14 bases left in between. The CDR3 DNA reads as TGTGCCAGCAGCTTACGGTCAGCAGCGTTCTACGAGCAGTACTTC. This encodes CASSLRSAAFYEQYF.

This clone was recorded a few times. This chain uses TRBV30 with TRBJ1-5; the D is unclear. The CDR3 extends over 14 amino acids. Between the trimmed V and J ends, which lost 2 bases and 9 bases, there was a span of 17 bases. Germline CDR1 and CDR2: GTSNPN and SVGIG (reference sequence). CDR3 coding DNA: TGTGCCTGGAGTCGGCCGGCTTCTCAGTGGCCCCAGCATTTT. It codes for CAWSRPASQWPQHF.

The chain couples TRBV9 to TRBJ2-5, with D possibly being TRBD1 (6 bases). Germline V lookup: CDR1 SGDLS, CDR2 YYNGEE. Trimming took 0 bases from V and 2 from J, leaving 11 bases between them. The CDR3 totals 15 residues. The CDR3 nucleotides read TGTGCCAGCAGCGTAGGGGGGCTTGGGCAAGAGACCCAGTACTTC. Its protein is CASSVGGLGQETQYF.